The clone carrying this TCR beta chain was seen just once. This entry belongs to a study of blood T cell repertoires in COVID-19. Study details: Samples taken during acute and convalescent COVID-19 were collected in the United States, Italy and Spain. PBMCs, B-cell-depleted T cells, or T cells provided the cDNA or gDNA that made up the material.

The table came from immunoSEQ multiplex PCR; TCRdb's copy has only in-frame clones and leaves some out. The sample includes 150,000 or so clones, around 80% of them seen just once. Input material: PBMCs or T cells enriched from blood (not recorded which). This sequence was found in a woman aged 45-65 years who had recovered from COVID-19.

The CDR3 bases are TGCAGTGCTAGTTCGGGAGCTAATAATGAAAAACTGTTTTTT. Its protein product is CSASSGANNEKLFF. V gene TRBV20-1 combines with J gene TRBJ1-4; D not certain. CDR3 length equals 14 residues. V was trimmed by 3 bases and J by 4 bases, leaving 12 bases between them. Per the germline V gene, CDR1 is DFQATT and CDR2 is SNEGSKA (reference sequence).